This TCR beta chain was sequenced in a study of blood T cell repertoires in COVID-19 (dated by TCRdb to the early 2020s). As for the study more broadly: Samples from collaborators originated in the United States, Italy and Spain and spanned both the acute and convalescent phases of COVID-19. The prospective study material was composed of cDNA or gDNA derived from T cells, B-cell-depleted T cells, or PBMCs. The dataset comprised deeply sampled blood TCRbeta repertoires from subjects exposed to, actively infected with, or recovered from COVID-19. The repertoires were released in a freely available public database meant as a resource for research on the immune response to SARS-CoV-2. Samples were obtained from the ongoing ImmuneRACE study (first 160 participants) and from some 1,300 subjects provided by 6 global collaborators. A de-identified subject ID, COVID-19 status, age in years and sex were almost always included in the sample metadata. HLA class I and class II types, where available, came from metadata supplied by the sample provider rather than from assay-based typing. What the research found in general, with its limitations: How much clinical and demographic metadata was included differed by source and by participant, and the metadata was provided uncurated.

TCRbeta CDR3 regions were amplified from genomic DNA by means of the immunoSEQ Assay, a bias-controlled multiplex PCR. The published analysis was carried out like this. Within the assay, amplification of reference gene primers was used to estimate how many nucleated cells each sample contained. Sequence reads were collapsed and filtered to measure the absolute abundance of every unique TCRbeta CDR3 rearrangement. For each sample, productive Simpson clonality was calculated as the square root of Simpson's diversity index across productive rearrangements. The source is immuneACCESS, and TCRdb retained only in-frame sequences with V and J called. Part of the clones is not carried over; for the studies checked, unresolved V genes explain less than half of this, and the remainder is unexplained. V and J calls and clone size follow that table, whereas D and trimming were derived from the DNA. The sample includes approximately 500,000 clones, with roughly nine tenths observed a single time. The ten largest clones represent roughly 0.92% of the sample.

The V and J ends are trimmed by 3 bases and 6 bases, leaving 4 bases between them. The CDR3, cysteine through phenylalanine, is 10 amino acids long. The entry retains the CDR3 DNA only, 30 bases that are in frame from base 1. CDR1 and CDR2 are read off the germline V gene as SQVTM and ANQGSEA. About this clone itself: Its specific antigen is unknown. No base quality information exists; no much larger clone differs at one position.

At one collaborating source in Seattle, patients were enrolled during active infection and were followed longitudinally through the course of disease. The collaborating institutions used their own protocols to collect whole blood in K2EDTA tubes. Collaborator samples were shipped for TCRbeta analysis as frozen whole blood, isolated PBMCs, or DNA extracted from either sample type. This clonotype was obtained from a man in his late teens or twenties with COVID-19, enrolled during active disease. Sequenced input: peripheral blood. This chain is built from TRBV29-1 and TRBJ2-3, with no confident D gene call. The CDR3 region: CSVDSDTQYF. The nucleotide sequence is TGCAGCGTTGATTCTGATACGCAGTATTTT.